Detailed here is one TCR beta chain. V lost 4 bases, J lost 9 bases, and 22 bases lay in between. The CDR3 is 16 residues long. Germline V gene data show CDR1 as LGHDT and CDR2 as YNNKEL (reference sequence). The source of the sample is a study of blood T cell repertoires in COVID-19. TCRdb's table, derived via immunoSEQ multiplex PCR, lists solely in-frame clones and lacks some. The sample includes about 110,000 clones, roughly 85% of them seen just once. The sequenced sample was peripheral blood. The receptor was isolated from a woman in her sixties or seventies with COVID-19, enrolled during active disease. The genes are TRBV3-1 (or the pseudogene TRBV3-2) and TRBJ2-1; possibly TRBD2 for D (7 bases). This CDR3 is CASSPEGGAQDAEQFF. Written as DNA, the CDR3 is TGTGCCAGCAGCCCGGAGGGGGGGGCCCAGGACGCTGAGCAGTTCTTC.